These T cell receptor beta chains were read from a single sample in a study of T cell responses to AZD1222 COVID-19 vaccine. The method was immunoSEQ multiplex PCR; TCRdb's version includes in-frame clones alone and lacks a portion of them. In the table there are 110,000 or so clones, around 90% of which are singletons. Sample: peripheral blood, taken on day 0 of AZD1222 vaccination. The receptors shown here come from an adult in good health. Both conserved end residues are part of each CDR3.

V: TRBV6-2/TRBV6-3; J: TRBJ1-4; CDR3: CASSTLGAVEEKLFF
V: TRBV5-4; J: TRBJ1-1; CDR3: CASSLDAVGVLNTEAFF
V: TRBV27; J: TRBJ2-7; CDR3: CASRTGPYRQYF
V: TRBV29-1; J: TRBJ1-5; CDR3: CSVEAGGGQPQHF
V: TRBV7-8; J: TRBJ2-5; CDR3: CASSLEAGSQETQYF
V: TRBV7-2; J: TRBJ1-2; CDR3: CASSRQGASGYTF
V: TRBV6-2/TRBV6-3; J: TRBJ2-1; CDR3: CASSPGSAYYNEQFF
V: TRBV9; J: TRBJ1-2; CDR3: CASSKSDSANYGYTF
V: TRBV7-9; J: TRBJ2-2; CDR3: CASTLGGATGELFF
V: TRBV29-1; J: TRBJ1-1; CDR3: CSVTGGGGNTEAFF
V: TRBV11-2; J: TRBJ1-1; CDR3: CATSAPNTEAFF
V: TRBV4-2; J: TRBJ2-3; CDR3: CASSQVLGAGARGTSTDTQYF
V: TRBV5-1; J: TRBJ2-7; CDR3: CASKPAGGPYEQYF
V: TRBV11-3; J: TRBJ2-1; CDR3: CASSLKGTSGEQFF
V: TRBV5-1; J: TRBJ1-1; CDR3: CASSPEVGRGNTEAFF
V: TRBV2; J: TRBJ2-6; CDR3: CASSEALDLGANVLTF
V: TRBV19; J: TRBJ2-4; CDR3: CASSPHLATGLAKNIQYF
V: TRBV29-1; J: TRBJ1-1; CDR3: CSVFRGTTEAFF
V: TRBV20-1; J: TRBJ1-1; CDR3: CSASTRRNTEAFF
V: TRBV7-2; J: TRBJ2-1; CDR3: CASSLSGSEAEQFF
V: TRBV9; J: TRBJ1-3; CDR3: CASSVDHGISGNTIYF
V: TRBV28; J: TRBJ1-5; CDR3: CASRDFNQPQHF
V: TRBV4-3; J: TRBJ2-3; CDR3: CASSQEWLNTQYF
V: TRBV7-8; J: TRBJ2-7; CDR3: CASSPLAGAGSYEQYF
V: TRBV6-2/TRBV6-3; J: TRBJ1-2; CDR3: CASSRDSVNYGYTF
V: TRBV2; J: TRBJ1-2; CDR3: CASSEGAYGYTF
V: TRBV30; J: TRBJ2-3; CDR3: CAWSVGMWDTQYF
V: TRBV7-3; J: TRBJ2-1; CDR3: CASSLQGANEQFF
V: TRBV5-4; J: TRBJ1-2; CDR3: CASTLDRNYGYTF
V: TRBV18; J: TRBJ1-5; CDR3: CASSLGVSNQPQHF
V: TRBV9; J: TRBJ2-3; CDR3: CASSARQGADTQYF
V: TRBV5-5; J: TRBJ2-3; CDR3: CASSSRSRGTDTQYF
V: TRBV29-1; J: TRBJ2-7; CDR3: CSVVARGYEQYF
V: TRBV2; J: TRBJ2-5; CDR3: CASTPRRGVETQYF
V: TRBV7-8; J: TRBJ1-4; CDR3: CASSLVPATNEKLFF
V: TRBV6-4; J: TRBJ2-1; CDR3: CASSGTGLNEQFF
V: TRBV18; J: TRBJ1-1; CDR3: CASSPGRVGNTEAFF
V: TRBV9; J: TRBJ2-5; CDR3: CASSPRTSGGQETQYF
V: TRBV3-1/TRBV3-2; J: TRBJ1-1; CDR3: CASSQGEVSSEAFF
V: TRBV21-1; J: TRBJ2-3; CDR3: CASSKIRVEGDTQYF
V: TRBV20-1; J: TRBJ2-1; CDR3: CSAGGTPEEFF
V: TRBV2; J: TRBJ2-7; CDR3: CASRSSSRDSDSYEQYF
V: TRBV24-1; J: TRBJ1-1; CDR3: CATRDRQNTEAFF
V: TRBV7-9; J: TRBJ2-3; CDR3: CASSSPVPGLETDTQYF
V: TRBV4-3; J: TRBJ2-5; CDR3: CASSQVFGQGEDGETQYF
V: TRBV10-3; J: TRBJ1-1; CDR3: CAISESQGDTEAFF
V: TRBV18; J: TRBJ1-4; CDR3: CASSPRDFRGEKLFF
V: TRBV20-1; J: TRBJ2-1; CDR3: CSASPGTFDHNEQFF
V: TRBV6-1; J: TRBJ2-2; CDR3: CASSEGGGAAGELFF
V: TRBV9; J: TRBJ2-7; CDR3: CASSGGGTGVYEQYF
V: TRBV7-8; J: TRBJ2-7; CDR3: CASSLVPGGGAYEQYF
V: TRBV21-1; J: TRBJ1-3; CDR3: CASSTVRGVPGDGNTIYF
V: TRBV19; J: TRBJ2-1; CDR3: CASSIDHPFSYNEQFF
V: TRBV7-9; J: TRBJ2-1; CDR3: CASSLGTTFNEQFF
V: TRBV7-9; J: TRBJ2-1; CDR3: CASRAEQPAIEQFF
V: TRBV18; J: TRBJ2-1; CDR3: CASSPPLAGVREQFF
V: TRBV28; J: TRBJ1-1; CDR3: CASSSDPEAFF
V: TRBV12-2; J: TRBJ2-4; CDR3: CASRTGQEENIQYF
V: TRBV4-2; J: TRBJ1-1; CDR3: CASSQDLNSGMNTEAFF